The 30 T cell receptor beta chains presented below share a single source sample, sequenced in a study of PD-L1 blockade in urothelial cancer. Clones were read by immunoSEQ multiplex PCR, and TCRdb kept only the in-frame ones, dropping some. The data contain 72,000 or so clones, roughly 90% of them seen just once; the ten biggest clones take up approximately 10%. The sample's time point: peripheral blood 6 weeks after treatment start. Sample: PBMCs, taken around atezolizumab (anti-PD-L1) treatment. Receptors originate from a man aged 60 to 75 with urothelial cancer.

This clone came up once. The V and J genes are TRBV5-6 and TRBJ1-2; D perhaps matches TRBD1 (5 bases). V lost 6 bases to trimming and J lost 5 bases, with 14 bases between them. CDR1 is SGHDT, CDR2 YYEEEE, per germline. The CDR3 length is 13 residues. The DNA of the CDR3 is TGTGCCAGCACCAAAGGGGAAAGGTATGGCTACACCTTC. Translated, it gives CASTKGERYGYTF. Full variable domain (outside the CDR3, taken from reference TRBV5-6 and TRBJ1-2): DAGVTQSPTHLIKTRGQQVTLRCSPKSGHDTVSWYQQALGQGPQFIFQYYEEEERQRGNFPDRFSGHQFPNYSSELNVNALLLGDSALYLCASTKGERYGYTFGSGTRLTVV.

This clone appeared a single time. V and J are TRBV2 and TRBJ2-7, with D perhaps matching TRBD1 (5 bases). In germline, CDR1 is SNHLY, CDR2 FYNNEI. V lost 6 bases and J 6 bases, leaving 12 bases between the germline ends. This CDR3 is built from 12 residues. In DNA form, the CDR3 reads TGTGCCAGCAGGCAGACAGCTTCCGAGCAGTACTTC. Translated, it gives CASRQTASEQYF. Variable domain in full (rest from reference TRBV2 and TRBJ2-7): EPEVTQTPSHQVTQMGQEVILRCVPISNHLYFYWYRQILGQKVEFLVSFYNNEISEKSEIFDDQFSVERPDGSNFTLKIRSTKLEDSAMYFCASRQTASEQYFGPGTRLTVT.

The CDR3 region has the DNA TGTGCTAGTGGTTTGGTACTGGGCAGGTACGGAAACACCATATATTTT. Its translation is CASGLVLGRYGNTIYF. The V gene is TRBV12-5, the J gene TRBJ1-3; unclear D gene. Germline CDR1 LGHNT, CDR2 FRNRAP. This CDR3 is 16 amino acids long. V was shortened by 0 bases and J by 4 bases, with 13 bases between the two germline ends.

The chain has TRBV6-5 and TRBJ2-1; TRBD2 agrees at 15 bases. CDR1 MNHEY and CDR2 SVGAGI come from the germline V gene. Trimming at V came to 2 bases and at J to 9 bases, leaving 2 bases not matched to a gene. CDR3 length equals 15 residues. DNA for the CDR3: TGTGCCAGCAGTTACCCGGGACTAGCGGGAGGTGAGCAGTTCTTC. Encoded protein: CASSYPGLAGGEQFF.

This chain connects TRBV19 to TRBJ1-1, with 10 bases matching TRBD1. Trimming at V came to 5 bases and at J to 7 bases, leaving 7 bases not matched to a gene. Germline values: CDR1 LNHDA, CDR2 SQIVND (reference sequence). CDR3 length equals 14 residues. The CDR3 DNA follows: TGTGCCAGTAGTTTTAGGACAGGGGGTCTTGAAGCTTTCTTT. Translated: CASSFRTGGLEAFF.

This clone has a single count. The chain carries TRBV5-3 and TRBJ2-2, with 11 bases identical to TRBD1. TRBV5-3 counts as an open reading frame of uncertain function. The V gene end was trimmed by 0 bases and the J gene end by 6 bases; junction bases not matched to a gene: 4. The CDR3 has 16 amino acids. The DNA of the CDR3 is TGTGCCAGAAGCTTGGCGGGACAGGGGGTAGCCGGGGAGCTGTTTTTT. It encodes CARSLAGQGVAGELFF.

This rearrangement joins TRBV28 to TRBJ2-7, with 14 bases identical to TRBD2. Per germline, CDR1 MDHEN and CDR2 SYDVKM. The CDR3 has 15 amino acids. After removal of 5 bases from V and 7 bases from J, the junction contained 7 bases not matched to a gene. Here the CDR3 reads CASSPGLAGAREQYF. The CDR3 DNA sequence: TGTGCCAGCAGTCCGGGACTAGCGGGAGCGAGGGAGCAGTACTTC.

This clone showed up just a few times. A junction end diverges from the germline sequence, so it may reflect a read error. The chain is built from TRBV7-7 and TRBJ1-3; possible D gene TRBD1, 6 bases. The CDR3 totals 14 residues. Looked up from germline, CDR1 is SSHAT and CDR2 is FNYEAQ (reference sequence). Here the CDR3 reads CASSSTGSGNTIYF. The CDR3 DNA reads TGTGCTAGCAGCTCGACAGGCTCTGGAAACACCATATATTTT. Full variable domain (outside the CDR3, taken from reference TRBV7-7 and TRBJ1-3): GAGVSQSPRYKVTKRGQDVTLRCDPISSHATLYWYQQALGQGPEFLTYFNYEAQPDKSGLPSDRFSAERPEGSISTLTIQRTEQRDSAMYRCASSSTGSGNTIYFGEGSWLTVV.

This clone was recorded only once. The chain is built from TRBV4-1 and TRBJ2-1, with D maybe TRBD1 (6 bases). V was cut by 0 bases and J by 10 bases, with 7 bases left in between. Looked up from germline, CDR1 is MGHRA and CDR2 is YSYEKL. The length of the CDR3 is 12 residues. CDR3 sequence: CASSQERGEQFF. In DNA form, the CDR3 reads TGCGCCAGCAGCCAAGAAAGGGGGGAGCAGTTCTTC.

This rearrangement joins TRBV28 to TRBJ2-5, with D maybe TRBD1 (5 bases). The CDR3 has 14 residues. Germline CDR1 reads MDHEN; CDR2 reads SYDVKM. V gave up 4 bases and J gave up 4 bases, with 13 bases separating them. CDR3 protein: CASSSKGNGETQYF. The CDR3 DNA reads TGTGCCAGCAGTTCAAAGGGGAACGGAGAGACCCAGTACTTC.

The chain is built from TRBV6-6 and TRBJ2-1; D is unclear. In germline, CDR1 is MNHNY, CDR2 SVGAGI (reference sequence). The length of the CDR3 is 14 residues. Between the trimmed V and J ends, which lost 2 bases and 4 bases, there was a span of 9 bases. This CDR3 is CASSYRDIYNEQFF. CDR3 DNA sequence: TGTGCCAGCAGTTACCGTGACATTTACAATGAGCAGTTCTTC.

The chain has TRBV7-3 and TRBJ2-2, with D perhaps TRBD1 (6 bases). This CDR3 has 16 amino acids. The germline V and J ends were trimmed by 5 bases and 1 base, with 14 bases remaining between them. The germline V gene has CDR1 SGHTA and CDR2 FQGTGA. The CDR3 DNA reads TGTGCCAGCAGCCCCTACGGCAGGGGGAACACCGGGGAGCTGTTTTTT. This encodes CASSPYGRGNTGELFF.

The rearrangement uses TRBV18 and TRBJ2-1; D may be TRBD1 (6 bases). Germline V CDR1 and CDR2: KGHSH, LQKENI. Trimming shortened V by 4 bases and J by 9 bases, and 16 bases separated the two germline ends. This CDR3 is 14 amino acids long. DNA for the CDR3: TGTGCCAGCTCACTGCAGGGGAGCTCGAGTGAGCAGTTCTTC. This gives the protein CASSLQGSSSEQFF.

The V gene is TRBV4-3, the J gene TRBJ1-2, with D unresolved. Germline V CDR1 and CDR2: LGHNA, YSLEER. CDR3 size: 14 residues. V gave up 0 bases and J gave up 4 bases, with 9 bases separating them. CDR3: CASSQDSAVYGYTF. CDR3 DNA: TGCGCCAGCAGCCAAGATTCGGCGGTCTATGGCTACACCTTC.

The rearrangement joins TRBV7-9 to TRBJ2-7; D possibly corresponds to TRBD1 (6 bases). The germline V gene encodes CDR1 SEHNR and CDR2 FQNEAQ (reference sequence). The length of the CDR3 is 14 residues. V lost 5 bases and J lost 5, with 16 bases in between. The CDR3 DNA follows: TGTGCCAGCAGCGCGTCTGGGGGCAGCCACGAGCAGTACTTC. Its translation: CASSASGGSHEQYF.

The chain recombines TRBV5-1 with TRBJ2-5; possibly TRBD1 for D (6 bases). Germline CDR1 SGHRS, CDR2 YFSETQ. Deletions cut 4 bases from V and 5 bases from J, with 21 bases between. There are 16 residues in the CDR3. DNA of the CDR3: TGCGCCAGCAGCAGACAGGCAGCCAGGGACGGTGAGACCCAGTACTTC. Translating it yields CASSRQAARDGETQYF.

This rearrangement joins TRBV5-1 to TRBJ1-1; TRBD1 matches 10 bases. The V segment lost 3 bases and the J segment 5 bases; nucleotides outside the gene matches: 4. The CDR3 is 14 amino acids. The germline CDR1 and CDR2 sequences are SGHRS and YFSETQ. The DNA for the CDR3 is TGCGCCAGCAGCTCCTGGACAGGGGGGACTGAAGCTTTCTTT. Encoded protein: CASSSWTGGTEAFF. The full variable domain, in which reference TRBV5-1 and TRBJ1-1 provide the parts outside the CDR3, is KAGVTQTPRYLIKTRGQQVTLSCSPISGHRSVSWYQQTPGQGLQFLFEYFSETQRNKGNFPGRFSGRQFSNSRSEMNVSTLELGDSALYLCASSSWTGGTEAFFGQGTRLTVV.

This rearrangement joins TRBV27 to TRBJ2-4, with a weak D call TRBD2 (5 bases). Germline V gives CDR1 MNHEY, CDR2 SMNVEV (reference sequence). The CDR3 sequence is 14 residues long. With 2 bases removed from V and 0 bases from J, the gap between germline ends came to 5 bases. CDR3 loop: CASSLGRAKNIQYF. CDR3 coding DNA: TGTGCCAGCAGTTTAGGGAGAGCCAAAAACATTCAGTACTTC.

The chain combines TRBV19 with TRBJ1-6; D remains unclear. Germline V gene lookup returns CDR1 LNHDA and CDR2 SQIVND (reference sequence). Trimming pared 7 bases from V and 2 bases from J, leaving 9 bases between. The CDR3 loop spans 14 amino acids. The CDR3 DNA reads TGTGCCAGTACCCTGGGCGCCTATAATTCACCCCTCCACTTT. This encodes CASTLGAYNSPLHF.

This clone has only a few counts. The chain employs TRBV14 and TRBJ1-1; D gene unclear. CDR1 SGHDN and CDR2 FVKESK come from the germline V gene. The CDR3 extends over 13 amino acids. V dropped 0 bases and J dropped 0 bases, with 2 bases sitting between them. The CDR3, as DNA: TGTGCCAGCAGCCAAGACTTGAACACTGAAGCTTTCTTT. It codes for CASSQDLNTEAFF.

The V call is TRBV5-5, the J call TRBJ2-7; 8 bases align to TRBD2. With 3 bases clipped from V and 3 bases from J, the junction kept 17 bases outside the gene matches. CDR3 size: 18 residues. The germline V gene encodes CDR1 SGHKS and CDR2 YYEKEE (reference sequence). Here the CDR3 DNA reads TGTGCCAGCAGCTGGGAAACCCTGCAGCGGGAGCGGGTCTACGAGCAGTACTTC. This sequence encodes CASSWETLQRERVYEQYF.

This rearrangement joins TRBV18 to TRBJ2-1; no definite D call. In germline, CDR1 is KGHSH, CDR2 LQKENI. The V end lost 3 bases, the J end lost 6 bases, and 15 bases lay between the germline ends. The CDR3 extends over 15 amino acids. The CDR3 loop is CASSPVNGLGNEQFF. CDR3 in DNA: TGTGCCAGCTCACCCGTTAATGGTCTAGGCAATGAGCAGTTCTTC.

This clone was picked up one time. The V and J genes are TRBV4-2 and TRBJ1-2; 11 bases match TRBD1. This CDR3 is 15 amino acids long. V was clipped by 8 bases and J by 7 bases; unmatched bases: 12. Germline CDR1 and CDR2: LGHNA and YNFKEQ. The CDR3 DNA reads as TGTGCCAGCTGGAATCCCGGACAGGGGGCTGTTGGCTACACCTTC. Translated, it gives CASWNPGQGAVGYTF.

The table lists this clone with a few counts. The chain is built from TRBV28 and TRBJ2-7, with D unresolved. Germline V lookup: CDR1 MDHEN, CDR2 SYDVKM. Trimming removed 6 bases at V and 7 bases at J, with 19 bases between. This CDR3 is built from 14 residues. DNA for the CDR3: TGTGCCAGCAGGGAAAGGCGCGTATTGCGGGAGCAGTACTTC. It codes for CASRERRVLREQYF.

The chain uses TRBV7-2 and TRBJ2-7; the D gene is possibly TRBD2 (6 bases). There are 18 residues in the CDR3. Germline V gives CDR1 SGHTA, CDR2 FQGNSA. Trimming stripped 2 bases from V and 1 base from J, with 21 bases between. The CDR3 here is CASSLRPLGGIVSYEQYF. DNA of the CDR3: TGTGCCAGCAGCTTAAGGCCTTTGGGGGGAATTGTATCCTACGAGCAGTACTTC.

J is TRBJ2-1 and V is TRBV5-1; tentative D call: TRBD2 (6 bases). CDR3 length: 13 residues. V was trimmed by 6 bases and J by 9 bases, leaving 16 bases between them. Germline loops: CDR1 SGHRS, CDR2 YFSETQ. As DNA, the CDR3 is TGCGCCAGCATGCTGCGCGGAGGGAGTGAGCAGTTCTTC. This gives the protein CASMLRGGSEQFF. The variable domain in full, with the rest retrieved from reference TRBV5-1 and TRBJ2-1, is KAGVTQTPRYLIKTRGQQVTLSCSPISGHRSVSWYQQTPGQGLQFLFEYFSETQRNKGNFPGRFSGRQFSNSRSEMNVSTLELGDSALYLCASMLRGGSEQFFGPGTRLTVL.

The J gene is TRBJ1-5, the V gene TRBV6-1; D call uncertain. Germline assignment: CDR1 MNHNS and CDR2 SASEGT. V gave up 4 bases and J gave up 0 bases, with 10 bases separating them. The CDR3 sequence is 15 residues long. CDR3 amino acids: CASSAGRNSNQPQHF. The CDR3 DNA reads TGTGCCAGCAGTGCCGGGAGAAATAGCAATCAGCCCCAGCATTTT.

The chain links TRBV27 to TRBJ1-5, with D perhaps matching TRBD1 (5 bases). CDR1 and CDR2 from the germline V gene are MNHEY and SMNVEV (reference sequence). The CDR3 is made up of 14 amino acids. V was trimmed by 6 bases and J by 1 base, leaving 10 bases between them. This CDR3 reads CASRPDSSNQPQHF. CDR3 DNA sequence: TGTGCCAGCAGGCCCGACAGCAGCAATCAGCCCCAGCATTTT.

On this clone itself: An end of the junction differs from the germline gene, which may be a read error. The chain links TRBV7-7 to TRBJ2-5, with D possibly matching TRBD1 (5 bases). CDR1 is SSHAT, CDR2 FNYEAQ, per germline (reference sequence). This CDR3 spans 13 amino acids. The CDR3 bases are TGTGCTAGCAGCTCCAGGGCTTCGGAGACCCAGTACTTC. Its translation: CASSSRASETQYF.

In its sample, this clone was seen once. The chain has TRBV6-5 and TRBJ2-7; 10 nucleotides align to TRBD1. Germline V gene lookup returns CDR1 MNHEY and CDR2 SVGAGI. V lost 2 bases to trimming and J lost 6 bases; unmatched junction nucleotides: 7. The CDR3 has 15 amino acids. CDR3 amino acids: CASSYPRTGGGEQYF. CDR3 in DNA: TGTGCCAGCAGTTACCCACGGACAGGGGGGGGCGAGCAGTACTTC.